This TCR beta chain was sequenced for a study of blood T cells in healthy people across ages. The donors, healthy Caucasians from Russia, were aged about 6 to 95. Every donor provided roughly 10 milliliters of peripheral blood. Per-sample yields of isolated PBMCs were at least 6 million. With each sample, at least 5.5 micrograms of total RNA were extracted. A word on this clonotype: A read error may be the cause here, since a much bigger clone is one base away.

A second PCR of 7 to 11 cycles used a sample-barcoded 5' primer and a J-beta primer mix. Each CDR3 protein is one row after TCRdb ran MiXCR on the 5' RACE reads. The table lists around 1,500,000 distinct CDR3 sequences, under 30% of them singletons, with roughly 8.2% in the top ten. The CDR3 loop spans 13 amino acids. The germline V gene has CDR1 ENHRY and CDR2 SYGVKD. The V gene is TRBV10-3, the J gene TRBJ1-2, with 9 bases fitting TRBD1. Sequencing used blood. The clonotype comes from a woman aged 25 to 39 in good health. The CDR3 nucleotides are TGTGCCATCACCGGGACAGGGAGATATGGCCACACCTTC. Translating it yields CAITGTGRYGHTF.